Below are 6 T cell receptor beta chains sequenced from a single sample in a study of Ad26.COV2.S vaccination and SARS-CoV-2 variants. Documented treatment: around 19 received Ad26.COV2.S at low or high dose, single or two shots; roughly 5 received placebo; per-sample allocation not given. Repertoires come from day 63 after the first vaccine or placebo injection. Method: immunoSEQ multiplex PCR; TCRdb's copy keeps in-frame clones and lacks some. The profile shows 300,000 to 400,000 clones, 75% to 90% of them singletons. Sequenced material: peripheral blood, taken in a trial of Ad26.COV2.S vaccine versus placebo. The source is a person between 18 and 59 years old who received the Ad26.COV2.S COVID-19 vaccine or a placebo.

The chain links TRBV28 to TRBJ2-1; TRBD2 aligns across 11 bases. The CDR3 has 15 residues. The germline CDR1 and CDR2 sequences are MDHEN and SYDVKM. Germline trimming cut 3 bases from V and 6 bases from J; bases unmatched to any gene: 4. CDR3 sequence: CASSLFTSGSNEQFF. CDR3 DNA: TGTGCCAGCAGTTTGTTTACTAGCGGGAGCAATGAGCAGTTCTTC.

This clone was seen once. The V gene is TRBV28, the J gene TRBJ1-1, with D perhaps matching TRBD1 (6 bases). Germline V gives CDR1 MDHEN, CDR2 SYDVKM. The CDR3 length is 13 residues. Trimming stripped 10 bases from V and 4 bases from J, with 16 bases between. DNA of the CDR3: TGTGCCACCGAGGGGGGGACTTTCACTGAAGCTTTCTTT. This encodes CATEGGTFTEAFF.

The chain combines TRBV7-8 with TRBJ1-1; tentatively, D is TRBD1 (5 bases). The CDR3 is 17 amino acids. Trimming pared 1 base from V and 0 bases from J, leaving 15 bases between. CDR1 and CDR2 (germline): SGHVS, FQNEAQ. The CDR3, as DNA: TGTGCCAGCAGCTTAGGGGGGAGAGGGAACCTGAACACTGAAGCTTTCTTT. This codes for CASSLGGRGNLNTEAFF.

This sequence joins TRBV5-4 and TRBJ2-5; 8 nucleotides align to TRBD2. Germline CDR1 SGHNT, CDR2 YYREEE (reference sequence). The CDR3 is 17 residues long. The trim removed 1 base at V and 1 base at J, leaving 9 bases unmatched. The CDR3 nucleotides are TGTGCCAGCAGCTTGAGCCCACGTAGCGGGACCCAAGAGACCCAGTACTTC. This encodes CASSLSPRSGTQETQYF.

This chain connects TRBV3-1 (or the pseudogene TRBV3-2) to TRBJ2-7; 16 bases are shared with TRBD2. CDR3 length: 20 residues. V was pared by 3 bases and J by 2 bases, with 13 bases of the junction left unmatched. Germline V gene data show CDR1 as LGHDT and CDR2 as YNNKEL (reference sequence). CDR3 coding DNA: TGTGCCAGCAGCCACCATTACGGGACTAGCGGGAGGGCCGGAGCCTACGAGCAGTACTTC. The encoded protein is CASSHHYGTSGRAGAYEQYF.

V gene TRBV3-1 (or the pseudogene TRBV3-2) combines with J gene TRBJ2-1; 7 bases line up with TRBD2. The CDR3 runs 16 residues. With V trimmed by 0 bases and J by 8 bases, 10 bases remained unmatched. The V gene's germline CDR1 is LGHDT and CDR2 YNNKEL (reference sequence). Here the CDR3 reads CASSQDLAASRDEQFF. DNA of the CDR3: TGTGCCAGCAGCCAAGATCTAGCGGCCTCACGCGATGAGCAGTTCTTC.